This record concerns one T cell receptor beta chain sequence. Its antigen is unknown. The data were taken from a study of T cell responses to AZD1222 COVID-19 vaccine. Study-wide findings and caveats: Distributed over spike, vaccine-associated CD4 TCRs predominated at 160-218 and 743-854.

This CDR3 is 17 amino acids long. Germline CDR1 reads SGDLS; CDR2 reads YYNGEE. Trimming took off 0 bases at V and 5 bases at J, with 18 bases between the two ends. Only in-frame clones appear in the TCRdb table, and some are missing; sequencing was by immunoSEQ multiplex PCR. The sample lists around 120,000 clones, around 93% occurring once. Sequences were derived from peripheral blood, sampled 28 days after the second AZD1222 dose. This TCR came from an adult who received the AZD1222 COVID-19 vaccine. This chain links TRBV9 with TRBJ1-5, with a weak D call TRBD1 (5 bases). Here the CDR3 DNA reads TGTGCCAGCAGCGTAGGAAGAGGGGTTCGGGGGGATCAGCCCCAGCATTTT. It encodes CASSVGRGVRGDQPQHF.